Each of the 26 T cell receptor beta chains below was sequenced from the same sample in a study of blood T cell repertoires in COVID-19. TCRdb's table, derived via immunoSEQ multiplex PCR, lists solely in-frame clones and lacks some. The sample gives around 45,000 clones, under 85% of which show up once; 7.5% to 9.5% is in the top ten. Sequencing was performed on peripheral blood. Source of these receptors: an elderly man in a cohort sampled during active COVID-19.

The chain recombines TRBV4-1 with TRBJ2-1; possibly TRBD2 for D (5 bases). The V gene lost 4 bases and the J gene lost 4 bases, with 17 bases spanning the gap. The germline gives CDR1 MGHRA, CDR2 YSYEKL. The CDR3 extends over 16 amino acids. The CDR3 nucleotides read TGCGCCAGCAGCCCCTTTCCGGCTAGCCAATACAATGAGCAGTTCTTC. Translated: CASSPFPASQYNEQFF.

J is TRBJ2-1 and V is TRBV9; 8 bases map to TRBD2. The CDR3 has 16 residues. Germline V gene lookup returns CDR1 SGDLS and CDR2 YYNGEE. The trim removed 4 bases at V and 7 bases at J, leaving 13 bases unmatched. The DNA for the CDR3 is TGTGCCAGCAGCCCTCCGGCGGGGGGAGAGCTGAATGAGCAGTTCTTC. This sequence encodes CASSPPAGGELNEQFF.

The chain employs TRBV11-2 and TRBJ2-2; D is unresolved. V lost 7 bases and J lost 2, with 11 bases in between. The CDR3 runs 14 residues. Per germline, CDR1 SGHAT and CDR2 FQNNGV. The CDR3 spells CASTKTGNTGELFF. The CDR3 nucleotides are TGTGCCAGCACAAAGACGGGTAACACCGGGGAGCTGTTTTTT.

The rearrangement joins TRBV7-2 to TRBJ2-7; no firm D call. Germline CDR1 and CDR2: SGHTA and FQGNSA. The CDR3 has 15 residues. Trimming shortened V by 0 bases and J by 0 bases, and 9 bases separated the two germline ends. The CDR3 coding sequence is TGTGCCAGCAGCTTAGCTCGCACCTACTCCTACGAGCAGTACTTC. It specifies CASSLARTYSYEQYF.

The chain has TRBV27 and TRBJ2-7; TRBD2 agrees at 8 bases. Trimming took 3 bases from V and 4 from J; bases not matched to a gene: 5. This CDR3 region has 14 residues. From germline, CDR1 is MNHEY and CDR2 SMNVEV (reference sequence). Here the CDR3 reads CASSFGGRPYEQYF. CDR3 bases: TGTGCCAGCAGTTTTGGCGGGAGGCCTTACGAGCAGTACTTC.

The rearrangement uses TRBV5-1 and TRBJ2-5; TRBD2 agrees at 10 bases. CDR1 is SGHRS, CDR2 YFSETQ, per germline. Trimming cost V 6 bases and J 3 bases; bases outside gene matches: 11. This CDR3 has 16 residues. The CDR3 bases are TGCGCCAGCACCCTAGGGTCTAGCGGGGGTGAAGAGACCCAGTACTTC. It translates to CASTLGSSGGEETQYF. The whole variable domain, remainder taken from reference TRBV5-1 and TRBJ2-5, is KAGVTQTPRYLIKTRGQQVTLSCSPISGHRSVSWYQQTPGQGLQFLFEYFSETQRNKGNFPGRFSGRQFSNSRSEMNVSTLELGDSALYLCASTLGSSGGEETQYFGPGTRLLVL.

CDR3 sequence reads: CASGFLRLAETGEQYF. The CDR3 DNA follows: TGTGCTAGTGGTTTCCTTCGACTAGCGGAAACTGGCGAGCAGTACTTC. The chain couples TRBV12-5 to TRBJ2-7; the match to TRBD2 covers 9 bases. J was trimmed by 6 bases and V by 3 bases; bases with no gene match: 12. Germline assignment: CDR1 LGHNT and CDR2 FRNRAP. The CDR3 totals 16 residues.

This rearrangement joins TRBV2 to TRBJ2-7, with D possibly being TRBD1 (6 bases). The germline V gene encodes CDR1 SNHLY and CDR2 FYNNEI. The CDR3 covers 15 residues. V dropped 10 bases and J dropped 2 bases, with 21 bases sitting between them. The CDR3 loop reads CATNDRRPLTYEQYF. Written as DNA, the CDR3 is TGTGCCACTAACGACAGGCGACCCCTTACCTACGAGCAGTACTTC.

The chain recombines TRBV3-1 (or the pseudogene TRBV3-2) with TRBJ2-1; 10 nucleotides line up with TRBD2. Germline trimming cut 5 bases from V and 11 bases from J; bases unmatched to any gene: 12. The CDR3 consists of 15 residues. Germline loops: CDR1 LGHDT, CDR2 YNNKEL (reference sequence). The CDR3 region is CASSGAGGAATKQFF. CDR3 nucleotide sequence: TGTGCCAGCAGCGGAGCGGGAGGGGCAGCCACAAAGCAGTTCTTC.

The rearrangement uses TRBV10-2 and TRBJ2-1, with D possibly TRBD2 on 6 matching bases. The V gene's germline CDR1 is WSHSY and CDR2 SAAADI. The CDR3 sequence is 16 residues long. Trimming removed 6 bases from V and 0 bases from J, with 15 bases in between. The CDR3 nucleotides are TGCGCCAGCAGGGTCGGCGGGGCCGGCTCCTACAATGAGCAGTTCTTC. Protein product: CASRVGGAGSYNEQFF.

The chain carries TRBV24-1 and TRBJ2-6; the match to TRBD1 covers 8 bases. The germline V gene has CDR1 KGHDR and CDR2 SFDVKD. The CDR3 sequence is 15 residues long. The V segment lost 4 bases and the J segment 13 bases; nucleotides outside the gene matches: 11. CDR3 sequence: CATSDGKQGAGVLTF. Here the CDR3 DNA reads TGTGCCACCAGTGACGGAAAGCAGGGGGCTGGGGTCCTGACTTTC.

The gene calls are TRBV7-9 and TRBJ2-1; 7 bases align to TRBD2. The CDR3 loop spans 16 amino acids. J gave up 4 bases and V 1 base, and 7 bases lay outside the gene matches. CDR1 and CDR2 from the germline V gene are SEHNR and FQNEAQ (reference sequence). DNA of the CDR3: TGTGCCAGCAGCTTAGTACGGGGCGGGGGATACAATGAGCAGTTCTTC. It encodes CASSLVRGGGYNEQFF.

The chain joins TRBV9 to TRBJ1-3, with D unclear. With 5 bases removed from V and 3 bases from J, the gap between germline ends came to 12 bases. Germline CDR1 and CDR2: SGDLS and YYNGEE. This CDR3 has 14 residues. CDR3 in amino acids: CASSPLLVGNTIYF. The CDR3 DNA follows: TGTGCCAGCAGTCCCCTACTGGTTGGAAACACCATATATTTT.

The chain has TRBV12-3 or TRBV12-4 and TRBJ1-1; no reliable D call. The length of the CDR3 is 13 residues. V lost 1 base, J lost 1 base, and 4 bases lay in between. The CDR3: CASSLGGNTEAFF. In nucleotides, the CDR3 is TGTGCCAGCAGTTTAGGAGGGAACACTGAAGCTTTCTTT.

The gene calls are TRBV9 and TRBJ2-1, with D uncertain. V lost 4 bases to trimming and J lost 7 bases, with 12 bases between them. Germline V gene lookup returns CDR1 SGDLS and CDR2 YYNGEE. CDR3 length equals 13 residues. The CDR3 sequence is CASSQRGGNEQFF. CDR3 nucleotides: TGTGCCAGCAGCCAACGAGGTGGGAATGAGCAGTTCTTC.

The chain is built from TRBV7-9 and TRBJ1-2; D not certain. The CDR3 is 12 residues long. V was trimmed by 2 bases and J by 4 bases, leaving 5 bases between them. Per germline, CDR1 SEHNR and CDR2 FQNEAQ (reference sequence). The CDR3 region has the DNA TGTGCCAGCAGCTTAAACAGCTATGGCTACACCTTC. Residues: CASSLNSYGYTF. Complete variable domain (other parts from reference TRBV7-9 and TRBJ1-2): DTGVSQNPRHKITKRGQNVTFRCDPISEHNRLYWYRQTLGQGPEFLTYFQNEAQLEKSRLLSDRFSAERPKGSFSTLEIQRTEQGDSAMYLCASSLNSYGYTFGSGTRLTVV.

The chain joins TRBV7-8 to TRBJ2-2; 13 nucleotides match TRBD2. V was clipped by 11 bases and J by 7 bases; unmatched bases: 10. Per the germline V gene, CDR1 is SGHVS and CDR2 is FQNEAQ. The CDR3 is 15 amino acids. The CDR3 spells CALKGLAGAGGELFF. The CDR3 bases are TGTGCCCTGAAAGGACTAGCGGGGGCTGGCGGGGAGCTGTTTTTT.

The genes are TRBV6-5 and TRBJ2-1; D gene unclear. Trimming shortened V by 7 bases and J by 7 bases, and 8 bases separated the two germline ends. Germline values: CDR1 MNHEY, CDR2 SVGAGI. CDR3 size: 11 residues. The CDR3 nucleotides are TGTGCCAGCAACGTTAGAAATGAGCAGTTCTTC. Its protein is CASNVRNEQFF.

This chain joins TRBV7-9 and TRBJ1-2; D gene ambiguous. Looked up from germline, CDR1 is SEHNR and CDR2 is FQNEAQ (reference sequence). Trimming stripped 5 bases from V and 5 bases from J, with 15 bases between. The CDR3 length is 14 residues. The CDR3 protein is CASSPAGFGYGYTF. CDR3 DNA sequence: TGTGCCAGCAGCCCGGCTGGGTTCGGGTATGGCTACACCTTC. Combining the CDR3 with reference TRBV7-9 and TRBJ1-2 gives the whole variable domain DTGVSQNPRHKITKRGQNVTFRCDPISEHNRLYWYRQTLGQGPEFLTYFQNEAQLEKSRLLSDRFSAERPKGSFSTLEIQRTEQGDSAMYLCASSPAGFGYGYTFGSGTRLTVV.

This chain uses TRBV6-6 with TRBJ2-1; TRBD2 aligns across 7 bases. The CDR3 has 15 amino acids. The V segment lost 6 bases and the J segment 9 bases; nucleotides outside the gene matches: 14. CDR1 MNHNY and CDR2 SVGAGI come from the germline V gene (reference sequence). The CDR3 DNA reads TGTGCCAGCAGAAAAGAGCGGGATAAAGTCTCTGAGCAGTTCTTC. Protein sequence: CASRKERDKVSEQFF.

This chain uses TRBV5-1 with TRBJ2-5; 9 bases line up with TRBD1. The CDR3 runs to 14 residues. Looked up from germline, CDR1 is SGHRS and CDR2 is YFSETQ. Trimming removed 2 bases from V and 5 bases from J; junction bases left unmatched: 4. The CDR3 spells CASSLQGARETQYF. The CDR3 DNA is TGCGCCAGCAGCTTACAGGGGGCGCGGGAGACCCAGTACTTC.

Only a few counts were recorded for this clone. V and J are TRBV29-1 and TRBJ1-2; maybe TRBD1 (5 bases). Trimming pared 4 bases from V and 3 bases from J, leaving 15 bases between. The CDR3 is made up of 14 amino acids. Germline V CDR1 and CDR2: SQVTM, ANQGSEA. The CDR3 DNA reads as TGCAGCGTTGTAGGGGTACCCGGAGACTATGGCTACACCTTC. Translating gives CSVVGVPGDYGYTF.

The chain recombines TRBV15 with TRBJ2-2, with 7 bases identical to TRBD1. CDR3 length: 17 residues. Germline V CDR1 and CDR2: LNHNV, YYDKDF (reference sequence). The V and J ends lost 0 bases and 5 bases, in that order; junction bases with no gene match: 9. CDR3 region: CATSRDLRQGETGELFF. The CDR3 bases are TGTGCCACCAGCAGAGATCTGCGGCAGGGGGAGACCGGGGAGCTGTTTTTT.

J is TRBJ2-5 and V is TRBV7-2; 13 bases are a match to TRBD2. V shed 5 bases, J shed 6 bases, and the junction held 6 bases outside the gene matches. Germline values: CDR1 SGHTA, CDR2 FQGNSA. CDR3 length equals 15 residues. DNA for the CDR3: TGTGCCAGCAGCGCCCCGGGACTAGCGGGGAAGACCCAGTACTTC. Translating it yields CASSAPGLAGKTQYF.

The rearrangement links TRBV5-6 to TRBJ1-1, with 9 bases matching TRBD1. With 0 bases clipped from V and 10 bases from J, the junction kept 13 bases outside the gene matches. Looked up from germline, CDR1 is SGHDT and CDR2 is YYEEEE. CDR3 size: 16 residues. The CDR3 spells CASSLAGTGKIVRAFF. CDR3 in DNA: TGTGCCAGCAGCTTGGCCGGGACAGGGAAAATTGTTCGAGCTTTCTTT.

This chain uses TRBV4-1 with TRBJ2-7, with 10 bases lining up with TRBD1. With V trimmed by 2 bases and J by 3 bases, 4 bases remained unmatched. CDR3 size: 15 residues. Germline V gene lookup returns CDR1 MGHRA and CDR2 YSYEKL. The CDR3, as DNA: TGCGCCAGCAGCCAACCGGGACAGGGGATCTACGAGCAGTACTTC. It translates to CASSQPGQGIYEQYF.